The rows below give T cell receptor beta chains drawn from one sample of a study of regulatory T cells in long-lasting Graves disease. MiXCR, run by TCRdb on the multiplex PCR reads, gives a single entry per CDR3 protein. The data show 400,000 to 550,000 distinct CDR3 sequences, roughly 15% seen once. This same sample was also part of a study on T cells in Graves' hyperthyroidism and ophthalmopathy.

The material sequenced was peripheral blood mononuclear cells (PBMCs), taken at new diagnosis, from a patient treated with antithyroid drugs. The receptor set was obtained from a woman younger than 30 with Graves disease. CDR3s include the opening cysteine and the closing phenylalanine or tryptophan. The order of the fields is D gene, clone size, V gene, J gene, CDR3 DNA, CDR3 protein. D genes are given only for firm matches. Clone size is not always given. Where it is, it says once, few, many or a class for expanded clones.

D: TRBD1; size: many; V: TRBV28; J: TRBJ2-1; DNA: TGTGCCAGCAGTATCCGGGACAGGGGAAAAAATGAGCAGTTCTTC; CDR3: CASSIRDRGKNEQFF
D: TRBD1; size: -; V: TRBV20-1; J: TRBJ1-2; DNA: TGCAGTGCTAGAGATCGGGACAGGGGGCCCTATGGCTACACCTTC; CDR3: CSARDRDRGPYGYTF
D: TRBD2; size: many; V: TRBV7-3; J: TRBJ2-1; DNA: TGTGCCAGCAGCTTGCTAGCGGGTGGGTACAGTGAGCAGTTCTTC; CDR3: CASSLLAGGYSEQFF
D: TRBD1; size: many; V: TRBV10-3; J: TRBJ2-5; DNA: TGTGCCATCAGTGAGAGAGCCCCAAGACAGGGGTTGAAAAACGAAGAGACCCAGTACTTC; CDR3: CAISERAPRQGLKNEETQYF
D: TRBD1; size: many; V: TRBV7-2; J: TRBJ2-7; DNA: TGTGCCAGCAGAATCGACAGGGGGCGCGAGCAGTACTTC; CDR3: CASRIDRGREQYF
D: -; size: -; V: TRBV28; J: TRBJ2-3; DNA: TGTGCCAGCAGTTTCACGGGGAGCCTCGGAGCAGATACGCAGTATTTT; CDR3: CASSFTGSLGADTQYF
D: TRBD1; size: -; V: TRBV28; J: TRBJ1-5; DNA: TGTGCCAGCAGTTCTCGGGACAGGAGAACTCAGCCCCAGCATTTT; CDR3: CASSSRDRRTQPQHF
D: -; size: many; V: TRBV20-1; J: TRBJ2-1; DNA: TGCAGTGCTTTCCGGGAGAGCTCCTACAATGAGCAGTTCTTC; CDR3: CSAFRESSYNEQFF
D: -; size: many; V: TRBV11-3; J: TRBJ2-3; DNA: TGTGCCAGCAGCCACCCGGACAAAGGCGAAGGGGGGAACACAGATACGCAGTATTTT; CDR3: CASSHPDKGEGGNTDTQYF
D: TRBD2; size: few; V: TRBV7-2; J: TRBJ2-1; DNA: TGTGCCAGCAGCTTCCGCGGGAGCTTCTACAATGAGCAGTTCTTC; CDR3: CASSFRGSFYNEQFF
D: TRBD1; size: -; V: TRBV19; J: TRBJ2-3; DNA: TGTGCCAGTAGTTCGAGGACAGGGGCCGCAGATACGCAGTATTTT; CDR3: CASSSRTGAADTQYF
D: -; size: -; V: TRBV16; J: TRBJ1-2; DNA: TGTGCCAGCAGCCAATACAGGGACGGCAGGCAGGGACTTCGGGGCTACACCTTC; CDR3: CASSQYRDGRQGLRGYTF
D: -; size: few; V: TRBV20-1; J: TRBJ2-5; DNA: TGCAGTGCTAGGGGTGGACTAGAGACCCAGTACTTC; CDR3: CSARGGLETQYF
D: -; size: few; V: TRBV3-1; J: TRBJ2-2; DNA: TGTGCCAGCAACGCGGCACGCGCCGGGGAGCTGTTTTTT; CDR3: CASNAARAGELFF
D: -; size: few; V: TRBV28; J: TRBJ2-7; DNA: TGTGCCAGTACCAAAGACAAGGCCACCTACGAGCAGTACTTC; CDR3: CASTKDKATYEQYF
D: -; size: many; V: TRBV28; J: TRBJ2-1; DNA: TGTGCCAGCAGTTTAGATATGGGGAGGGGGCCCTCCAATGAGCAGTTCTTC; CDR3: CASSLDMGRGPSNEQFF
D: TRBD2; size: many; V: TRBV28; J: TRBJ2-4; DNA: TGTGCCAGCAGAGCTAGCGGAGGGAGCCAAAACATTCAGTACTTC; CDR3: CASRASGGSQNIQYF
D: -; size: -; V: TRBV12-3/TRBV12-4; J: TRBJ1-3; DNA: TGTGCCAGCAGTTTCCCCGAAGGAAACACCATATATTTT; CDR3: CASSFPEGNTIYF
D: TRBD2; size: many; V: TRBV29-1; J: TRBJ2-1; DNA: TGCAGCGTTGAAGGCCTAGCGGGAGTCAATGAGCAGTTCTTC; CDR3: CSVEGLAGVNEQFF
D: -; size: -; V: TRBV5-1; J: TRBJ2-3; DNA: TGCGCCAGCAGCTTGGAAGCGCCCCCCACAGATACGCAGTATTTT; CDR3: CASSLEAPPTDTQYF
D: -; size: few; V: TRBV7-9; J: TRBJ1-1; DNA: TGTGCCAGCAGCGTCCAAAACAGGAACACTGAAGCTTTCTTT; CDR3: CASSVQNRNTEAFF
D: TRBD1; size: many; V: TRBV11-1; J: TRBJ1-1; DNA: TGTGCCAGCAGCCACTCCCCCACCTCGGGACAGGGGATAACTTTCTTT; CDR3: CASSHSPTSGQGITFF
D: -; size: -; V: TRBV10-3; J: TRBJ1-3; DNA: TGTGCCATCAGTGAGGAGGGATCCGGAAACACCATATATTTT; CDR3: CAISEEGSGNTIYF
D: TRBD2; size: -; V: TRBV9; J: TRBJ2-1; DNA: TGTGCCAGCAGCGAGGAAATGAGGGGGACTAGCGGGAGTCAGTTCTTC; CDR3: CASSEEMRGTSGSQFF
D: TRBD2; size: many; V: TRBV11-2; J: TRBJ2-7; DNA: TGTGCCAGCAGCCAGGAGACTAGCGCCAACTACGAGCAGTACTTC; CDR3: CASSQETSANYEQYF
D: -; size: -; V: TRBV9; J: TRBJ1-1; DNA: TGTGCCAGCTCACCAGCGCGCCCAGTCAGCGGCGCTGAAGCTTTCTTT; CDR3: CASSPARPVSGAEAFF
D: -; size: -; V: TRBV12-3/TRBV12-4; J: TRBJ1-2; DNA: TGTGCCAGCAGTTTAGAAGGCGGGGATGGCTACACCTTC; CDR3: CASSLEGGDGYTF
D: TRBD2; size: -; V: TRBV7-9; J: TRBJ2-7; DNA: TGTGCCAGCAGCTTAGTAGCGGGAGTCCTCTACGAGCAGTACTTC; CDR3: CASSLVAGVLYEQYF
D: TRBD2; size: -; V: TRBV12-3/TRBV12-4; J: TRBJ2-7; DNA: TGTGCCAGCAGTTGGGATCCTAGCGGGAGCTCCTACGAGCAGTACTTC; CDR3: CASSWDPSGSSYEQYF
D: TRBD2; size: many; V: TRBV3-1; J: TRBJ2-7; DNA: TGTGCCAGCAGCCAAGTAACTAGCGGGAAGTACGAGCAGTACTTC; CDR3: CASSQVTSGKYEQYF
D: TRBD2; size: many; V: TRBV28; J: TRBJ2-1; DNA: TGTGCCAGCAGTTCTCGGACTAGCCCCTTGCGATACAATGAGCAGTTCTTC; CDR3: CASSSRTSPLRYNEQFF
D: -; size: many; V: TRBV3-1; J: TRBJ2-1; DNA: TGTGCCAGCAGCCAAGCAGAGTTAAATGAGCAGTTCTTC; CDR3: CASSQAELNEQFF
D: -; size: many; V: TRBV28; J: TRBJ1-4; DNA: TGTGCCAGCAGCTGGTTTAGGCTTGCAACTAATGAAAAACTGTTTTTT; CDR3: CASSWFRLATNEKLFF
D: TRBD1; size: -; V: TRBV27; J: TRBJ1-2; DNA: TGTGCCAGCTCAACGACAGGGGCTTACGGCTACACCTTC; CDR3: CASSTTGAYGYTF
D: TRBD2; size: once; V: TRBV3-1; J: TRBJ2-1; DNA: TGTGCCAGCAGCCCAGGGGGACTAGCGGGAAGTCTGAATGAGCAGTTCTTC; CDR3: CASSPGGLAGSLNEQFF
D: TRBD1; size: many; V: TRBV11-2; J: TRBJ2-7; DNA: TGTGCCAGCAGCTCCTACGGACAGGGGACAACCTACGAGCAGTACTTC; CDR3: CASSSYGQGTTYEQYF
D: TRBD1; size: many; V: TRBV29-1; J: TRBJ2-7; DNA: TGCAGCGTTCTGAATTGGTGGGACAGGGACTACGAGCAGTACTTC; CDR3: CSVLNWWDRDYEQYF
D: -; size: -; V: TRBV30; J: TRBJ1-1; DNA: TGTGCCTGGAGTTGGGCAGGGGCCACTGAAGCTTTCTTT; CDR3: CAWSWAGATEAFF
D: -; size: -; V: TRBV6-4; J: TRBJ1-1; DNA: TGTGCCAGCAGAGCCCAGATGGACACTGAAGCTTTCTTT; CDR3: CASRAQMDTEAFF
D: TRBD1; size: few; V: TRBV19; J: TRBJ1-5; DNA: TGTGCCAGTAGTATGACAGGACAGGGGGCGACGAGCAATCAGCCCCAGCATTTT; CDR3: CASSMTGQGATSNQPQHF
D: TRBD2; size: few; V: TRBV5-1; J: TRBJ2-7; DNA: TGCGCCAGCAGCGCATCGGGACTAGCGTTAACCTACGAGCAGTACTTC; CDR3: CASSASGLALTYEQYF
D: -; size: many; V: TRBV27; J: TRBJ2-2; DNA: TGTGCCAGCAGAAATGGAGGGACCGGGGAGCTGTTTTTT; CDR3: CASRNGGTGELFF
D: -; size: many; V: TRBV28; J: TRBJ1-5; DNA: TGTGCCAGCAGTTTCGGGTCACCCAATCAGCCCCAGCATTTT; CDR3: CASSFGSPNQPQHF
D: TRBD1; size: many; V: TRBV28; J: TRBJ2-7; DNA: TGTGCCAGCATGGGACAGCCTTACGAGCAGTACTTC; CDR3: CASMGQPYEQYF
D: TRBD2; size: -; V: TRBV10-2; J: TRBJ2-3; DNA: TGCGCCAGCAGTGACGGACTAGCGGAAGACACAGATACGCAGTATTTT; CDR3: CASSDGLAEDTDTQYF
D: TRBD1; size: few; V: TRBV3-1; J: TRBJ1-2; DNA: TGTGCCAGCAGCCACTCAAGCCCGACAGGGGCCTCTGGCTACACCTTC; CDR3: CASSHSSPTGASGYTF
D: -; size: many; V: TRBV28; J: TRBJ1-4; DNA: TGTGCCAGCGACGGAGACGAAAATGAAAAACTGTTTTTT; CDR3: CASDGDENEKLFF